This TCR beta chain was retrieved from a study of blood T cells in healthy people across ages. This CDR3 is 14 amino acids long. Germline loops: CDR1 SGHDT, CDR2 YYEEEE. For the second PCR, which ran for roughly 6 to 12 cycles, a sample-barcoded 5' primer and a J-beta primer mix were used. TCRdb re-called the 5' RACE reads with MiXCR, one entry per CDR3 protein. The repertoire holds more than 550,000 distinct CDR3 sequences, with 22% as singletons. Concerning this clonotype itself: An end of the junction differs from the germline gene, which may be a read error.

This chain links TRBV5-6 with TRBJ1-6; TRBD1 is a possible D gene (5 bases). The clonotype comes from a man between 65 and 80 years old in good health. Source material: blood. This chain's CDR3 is CASTLGGSNSPLHF. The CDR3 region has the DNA TGTGCCAGCACCTTGGGGGGTTCGAATTCACCCCTCCACTTT.